Each of the 25 T cell receptor beta chains below was sequenced from the same sample in a study of vaccination and CD4 T cells after COVID-19. Treatment specified: roughly 11-day PBMC culture with coronavirus spike peptide pools or control peptides (ViraFEST assay). Their antigens remain unidentified. Cultured CD4+ T-cell DNA underwent Oncomine TCR Beta short-read sequencing. MiXCR was run by TCRdb on the PCR reads, yielding one entry per CDR3 protein. Among around 15,000 distinct CDR3 sequences listed, 20% to 25% were seen once. Sequences were derived from CD4+ T cells from blood, cultured in vitro, sampled before SARS-CoV-2 vaccination. The source is a human donor who received a COVID-19 vaccine.

In this sample, this clonotype turned up a few times. This chain connects TRBV5-4 to TRBJ2-7, with 8 bases matching TRBD1. The length of the CDR3 is 15 residues. The germline V gene encodes CDR1 SGHNT and CDR2 YYREEE (reference sequence). Trimming took 4 bases from V and 3 from J; bases not matched to a gene: 9. CDR3 nucleotides: TGTGCCAGCAGCCTTGGACAGGGTGGAAGCTACGAGCAGTACTTC. It specifies CASSLGQGGSYEQYF.

This sequence joins TRBV6-1 and TRBJ2-7; 11 nucleotides agree with TRBD2. Germline V gene sequence: CDR1 MNHNS, CDR2 SASEGT. Unmatched junction bases numbered 7, after V lost 4 bases and J lost 5 bases. The CDR3 is 15 residues long. Here the CDR3 reads CASSVTSGGFNEQYF. CDR3 DNA: TGTGCCAGCAGTGTTACTAGCGGGGGTTTCAACGAGCAGTACTTC.

A note on this clonotype: This may come from a read error, since a much larger clone is one base off. The chain carries TRBV6-5 and TRBJ1-2; D remains unclear. CDR3 length equals 14 residues. Germline CDR1 and CDR2: MNHEY and SVGAGI. V was clipped by 0 bases and J by 1 base, with 6 bases between them. The CDR3 region is CASSYSVSNYGYTF. DNA of the CDR3: TGTGCCAGCAGTTACTCGGTCAGTAACTATGGCTACACCTTC.

The chain has TRBV7-9 and TRBJ1-2, with no clear D. CDR1 is SEHNR, CDR2 FQNEAQ, per germline (reference sequence). V lost 0 bases, J lost 2 bases, and 16 bases lay in between. There are 17 residues in the CDR3. The CDR3 region has the DNA TGTGCCAGCAGCTTAGCGCTTCCTTTCGCGTGGAACTATGGCTACACCTTC. It specifies CASSLALPFAWNYGYTF.

CDR3 residues: CASKVHQAGLGNEQFF. The CDR3 region has the DNA TGTGCCAGCAAAGTCCATCAGGCAGGGTTGGGCAATGAGCAGTTCTTC. The gene calls are TRBV6-1 and TRBJ2-1; D possibly corresponds to TRBD1 (5 bases). There are 16 residues in the CDR3. V dropped 7 bases and J dropped 6 bases, with 22 bases sitting between them. Looked up from germline, CDR1 is MNHNS and CDR2 is SASEGT.

The chain has TRBV12-3 or TRBV12-4 and TRBJ2-1; TRBD2 matches 7 bases. V lost 3 bases and J lost 4; bases outside the gene matches: 12. This CDR3 region has 17 residues. The CDR3 region is CASSFIAGGFLYNEQFF. The DNA of the CDR3 is TGTGCCAGCAGTTTTATTGCCGGGGGGTTCCTATACAATGAGCAGTTCTTC.

This chain uses TRBV18 with TRBJ2-7; D remains ambiguous. The CDR3 sequence is 14 residues long. Trimming removed 2 bases from V and 3 bases from J, with 11 bases in between. The germline gives CDR1 KGHSH, CDR2 LQKENI. CDR3 residues: CASSPAARNYEQYF. CDR3 coding DNA: TGTGCCAGCTCACCAGCGGCCAGGAACTACGAGCAGTACTTC.

The V gene is TRBV7-2, the J gene TRBJ2-3; no definite D call. Germline V CDR1 and CDR2: SGHTA, FQGNSA. This CDR3 has 12 residues. Trimming pared 2 bases from V and 4 bases from J, leaving 4 bases between. The CDR3 sequence is CASSLTSDTQYF. In DNA form, the CDR3 reads TGTGCCAGCAGCTTAACATCAGATACGCAGTATTTT.

V is TRBV14 and J is TRBJ2-7; no reliable D call. CDR1 is SGHDN and CDR2 is FVKESK in the germline V gene. The germline V and J ends were trimmed by 4 bases and 2 bases, with 15 bases remaining between them. This CDR3 has 15 amino acids. CDR3 loop: CASSLSVANAYEQYF. CDR3 DNA: TGTGCCAGCAGCCTTAGTGTTGCAAACGCCTACGAGCAGTACTTC. Full variable domain (missing parts from reference TRBV14 and TRBJ2-7): EAGVTQFPSHSVIEKGQTVTLRCDPISGHDNLYWYRRVMGKEIKFLLHFVKESKQDESGMPNNRFLAERTGGTYSTLKVQPAELEDSGVYFCASSLSVANAYEQYFGPGTRLTVT.

A word on this clonotype: Germline and junction disagree at one end, which may indicate a read error. CDR3 sequence: CASSLIENTVAFF. The CDR3 bases are TGTGCCAGCAGCCTCATCGAGAACACTGTAGCTTTCTTT. The chain has TRBV12-3 or TRBV12-4 and TRBJ1-1, with D uncertain. CDR3 size: 13 residues.

This chain uses TRBV19 with TRBJ1-5; 12 bases match TRBD1. CDR3 length: 17 residues. V lost 7 bases, J lost 2 bases, and 9 bases stayed unmatched. Germline CDR1 reads LNHDA; CDR2 reads SQIVND (reference sequence). The CDR3 reads CASTPGTGGEGNQPQHF. The CDR3, as DNA: TGTGCCAGTACACCTGGGACAGGGGGCGAGGGCAATCAGCCCCAGCATTTT.

For this clonotype: This clone may be a read error of a much larger clone one base away. The J gene is TRBJ1-6, the V gene TRBV6-1; D may be TRBD1 (5 bases). Germline CDR1 reads MNHNS; CDR2 reads SASEGT. The CDR3 is made up of 16 amino acids. Trimming pared 6 bases from V and 7 bases from J, leaving 19 bases between. CDR3 sequence (DNA): TGTGCCAGCAGCCAGACCACGACAGCCCCAAATTCACCCCTCCACTTT. This translates into CASSQTTTAPNSPLHF.

The chain joins TRBV9 to TRBJ2-5; the D gene is possibly TRBD2 (5 bases). V lost 0 bases, J lost 3 bases, and 6 bases lay in between. The germline CDR1 and CDR2 sequences are SGDLS and YYNGEE. The CDR3 is made up of 13 amino acids. The CDR3 nucleotides read TGTGCCAGCAGCGTAGACGGGGAAGAGACCCAGTACTTC. This encodes CASSVDGEETQYF.

This clonotype has more than one count but fewer than ten. The CDR3 DNA is TGTGCCAGCAGTCCCATTTACGCAGGGGGCCTAAACGAGCAGTACTTC. Encoded protein: CASSPIYAGGLNEQYF. The rearrangement links TRBV27 to TRBJ2-7; 8 nucleotides align to TRBD1. CDR1 and CDR2 (germline): MNHEY, SMNVEV (reference sequence). The CDR3 has 16 amino acids. The V segment lost 5 bases and the J segment 5 bases; nucleotides outside the gene matches: 14.

This clonotype is medium-sized (0.01 to 0.1%). The genes are TRBV20-1 and TRBJ2-3; 12 nucleotides match TRBD2. Germline values: CDR1 DFQATT, CDR2 SNEGSKA (reference sequence). This CDR3 has 14 amino acids. V lost 8 bases to trimming and J lost 6 bases; unmatched junction nucleotides: 9. The DNA for the CDR3 is TGCAGTACACTAGCGGGGGGAGCGGGGGATACGCAGTATTTT. As protein: CSTLAGGAGDTQYF.

By share, this clonotype ranks as medium-sized. The rearrangement uses TRBV6-1 and TRBJ1-5; TRBD1 matches 7 bases. Per germline, CDR1 MNHNS and CDR2 SASEGT. The CDR3 length is 14 residues. V lost 8 bases, J lost 3 bases, and 7 bases stayed unmatched. The CDR3 sequence is CASSATGNNQPQHF. In nucleotides, the CDR3 is TGTGCCAGCTCTGCGACAGGGAACAATCAGCCCCAGCATTTT.

A few counts support this clonotype. This rearrangement joins TRBV4-2 to TRBJ2-3; 10 positions match TRBD2. V gave up 4 bases and J gave up 5 bases; unmatched junction bases: 6. The CDR3 is 15 residues long. Germline values: CDR1 LGHNA, CDR2 YNFKEQ. CDR3 sequence (DNA): TGTGCCAGCAGCCCTCTAGCGGGGGAGGTAGATACGCAGTATTTT. It specifies CASSPLAGEVDTQYF.

This chain connects TRBV12-3 or TRBV12-4 to TRBJ2-4; D is unresolved. CDR3 size: 15 residues. Trimming shortened V by 6 bases and J by 0 bases, and 12 bases separated the two germline ends. In DNA form, the CDR3 reads TGTGCCAGCAGCCCGGGCCGTCTAGCCAAAAACATTCAGTACTTC. It codes for CASSPGRLAKNIQYF.

This clonotype showed up just a few times. The chain couples TRBV30 to TRBJ2-5, with 16 bases aligning to TRBD2. This CDR3 is built from 16 residues. CDR1 is GTSNPN and CDR2 is SVGIG in the germline V gene (reference sequence). V was pared by 7 bases and J by 4 bases, with 9 bases of the junction left unmatched. This chain's CDR3 is CAYQGLAGGPGETQYF. For the CDR3, the DNA is TGTGCCTACCAGGGACTAGCGGGGGGGCCAGGAGAGACCCAGTACTTC.

The genes are TRBV2 and TRBJ1-2; 9 bases line up with TRBD1. CDR1 SNHLY and CDR2 FYNNEI come from the germline V gene. After removal of 6 bases from V and 4 bases from J, the junction contained 12 bases not matched to a gene. The length of the CDR3 is 16 residues. CDR3 loop: CASRALRDRDSYGYTF. As DNA, the CDR3 is TGTGCCAGCAGGGCTCTCCGGGACAGGGACTCCTATGGCTACACCTTC.

This clonotype has just a few counts. The chain joins TRBV7-9 to TRBJ2-1; tentative D call: TRBD1 (7 bases). Germline loops: CDR1 SEHNR, CDR2 FQNEAQ (reference sequence). Deletions cut 7 bases from V and 5 bases from J, with 27 bases between. The CDR3 has 18 amino acids. Here the CDR3 DNA reads TGTGCCAGCATCCCCGGGGGCAGGGGGATTCTTTGGGACAATGAGCAGTTCTTC. It translates to CASIPGGRGILWDNEQFF.

The V and J genes are TRBV20-1 and TRBJ2-5; 9 bases fit TRBD1. The J segment lost 4 bases and the V segment lost 0 bases, leaving 6 bases of the junction unmatched. The CDR3 runs to 15 residues. The germline V gene has CDR1 DFQATT and CDR2 SNEGSKA (reference sequence). CDR3 residues: CSARDPTGGGETQYF. DNA for the CDR3: TGCAGTGCTAGAGACCCGACAGGGGGAGGAGAGACCCAGTACTTC.

This clonotype was observed a handful of times. The rearrangement uses TRBV19 and TRBJ1-5; D may be TRBD1 (6 bases). Trimming cost V 1 base and J 0 bases, with 13 bases left between them. The CDR3 covers 17 residues. Germline V gene data show CDR1 as LNHDA and CDR2 as SQIVND (reference sequence). The CDR3 protein is CASSIAAGEGSNQPQHF. The CDR3 DNA reads as TGTGCCAGTAGTATAGCGGCAGGGGAAGGTAGCAATCAGCCCCAGCATTTT.

This clonotype is medium-sized. Sequence at one end of the junction differs from germline and may be a read error. This chain uses TRBV27 with TRBJ1-2, with 9 bases that match TRBD1. The CDR3 is 13 amino acids. Germline values: CDR1 MNHEY, CDR2 SMNVEV (reference sequence). The CDR3: CASSPISGTGSIF. In nucleotides, the CDR3 is TGTGCCAGCAGCCCGATTTCCGGGACAGGGTCAATCTTC.

This chain connects TRBV6-1 to TRBJ2-1; D remains ambiguous. Trimming pared 2 bases from V and 8 bases from J, leaving 7 bases between. The CDR3 has 12 residues. The germline V gene encodes CDR1 MNHNS and CDR2 SASEGT. The CDR3 bases are TGTGCCAGCAGTGAAAACCTAGATGAGCAGTTCTTC. Translated: CASSENLDEQFF.